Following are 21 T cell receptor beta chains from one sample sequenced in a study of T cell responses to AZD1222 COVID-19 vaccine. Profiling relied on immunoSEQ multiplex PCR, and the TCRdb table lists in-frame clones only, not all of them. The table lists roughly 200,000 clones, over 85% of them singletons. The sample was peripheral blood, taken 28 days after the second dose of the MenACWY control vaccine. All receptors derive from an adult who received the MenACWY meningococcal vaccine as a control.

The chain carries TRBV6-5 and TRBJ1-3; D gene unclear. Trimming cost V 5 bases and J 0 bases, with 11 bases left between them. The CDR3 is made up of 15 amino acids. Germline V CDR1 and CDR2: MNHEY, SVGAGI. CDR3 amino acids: CASSTDWGSGNTIYF. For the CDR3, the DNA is TGTGCCAGCAGTACTGACTGGGGCTCTGGAAACACCATATATTTT.

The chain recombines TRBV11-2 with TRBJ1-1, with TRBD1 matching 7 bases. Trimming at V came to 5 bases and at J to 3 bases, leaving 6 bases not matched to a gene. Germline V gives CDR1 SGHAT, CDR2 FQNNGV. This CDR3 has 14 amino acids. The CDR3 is CASSLRGNYTEAFF. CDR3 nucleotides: TGTGCCAGCAGCCTCAGGGGGAATTACACTGAAGCTTTCTTT.

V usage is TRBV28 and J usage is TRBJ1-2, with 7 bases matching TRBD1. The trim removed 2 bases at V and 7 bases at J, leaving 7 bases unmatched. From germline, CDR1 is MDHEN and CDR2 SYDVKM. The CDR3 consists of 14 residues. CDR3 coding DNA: TGTGCCAGCAGTTTAGTTAGGGGGCAAGGTGGCTACACCTTC. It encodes CASSLVRGQGGYTF.

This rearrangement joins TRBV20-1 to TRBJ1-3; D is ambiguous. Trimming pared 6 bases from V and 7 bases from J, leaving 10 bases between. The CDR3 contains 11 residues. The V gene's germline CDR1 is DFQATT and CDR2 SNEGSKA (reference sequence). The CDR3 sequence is CSAGVWNTIYF. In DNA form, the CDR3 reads TGCAGTGCCGGTGTGTGGAACACCATATATTTT.

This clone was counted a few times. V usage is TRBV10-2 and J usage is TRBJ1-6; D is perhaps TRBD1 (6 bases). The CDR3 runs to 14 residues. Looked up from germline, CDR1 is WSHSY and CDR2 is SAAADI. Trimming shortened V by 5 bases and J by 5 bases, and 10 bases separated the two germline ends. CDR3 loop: CASSQSGDNSPLHF. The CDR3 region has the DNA TGCGCCAGCAGTCAATCAGGGGATAATTCACCCCTCCACTTT.

The CDR3 sequence: CASSWGEAEAFF. DNA of the CDR3: TGTGCCAGCAGCTGGGGTGAGGCTGAAGCTTTCTTT. V gene TRBV5-6 combines with J gene TRBJ1-1, with unresolved D. Deletions cut 3 bases from V and 6 bases from J, with 9 bases between. CDR3 size: 12 residues. Looked up from germline, CDR1 is SGHDT and CDR2 is YYEEEE.

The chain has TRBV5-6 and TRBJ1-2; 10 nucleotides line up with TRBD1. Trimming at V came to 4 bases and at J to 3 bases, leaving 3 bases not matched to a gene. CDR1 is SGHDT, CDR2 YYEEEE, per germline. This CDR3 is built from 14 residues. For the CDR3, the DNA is TGTGCCAGCAGCCCTGGGACAGGGGACTATGGCTACACCTTC. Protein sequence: CASSPGTGDYGYTF. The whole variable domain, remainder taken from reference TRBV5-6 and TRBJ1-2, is DAGVTQSPTHLIKTRGQQVTLRCSPKSGHDTVSWYQQALGQGPQFIFQYYEEEERQRGNFPDRFSGHQFPNYSSELNVNALLLGDSALYLCASSPGTGDYGYTFGSGTRLTVV.

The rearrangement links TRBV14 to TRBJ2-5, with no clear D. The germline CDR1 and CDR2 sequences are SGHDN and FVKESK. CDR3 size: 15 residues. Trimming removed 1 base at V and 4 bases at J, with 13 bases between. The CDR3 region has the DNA TGTGCCAGCAGCCAAGTAGCCTGGATGGTAGAGACCCAGTACTTC. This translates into CASSQVAWMVETQYF.

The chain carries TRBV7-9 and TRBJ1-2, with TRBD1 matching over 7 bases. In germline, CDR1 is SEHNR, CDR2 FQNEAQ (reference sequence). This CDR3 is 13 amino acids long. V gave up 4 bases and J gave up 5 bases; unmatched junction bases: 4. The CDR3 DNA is TGTGCCAGCAGCTCGCAGGGGGTTTATGGCTACACCTTC. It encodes CASSSQGVYGYTF. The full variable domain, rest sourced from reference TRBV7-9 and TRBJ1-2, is DTGVSQNPRHKITKRGQNVTFRCDPISEHNRLYWYRQTLGQGPEFLTYFQNEAQLEKSRLLSDRFSAERPKGSFSTLEIQRTEQGDSAMYLCASSSQGVYGYTFGSGTRLTVV.

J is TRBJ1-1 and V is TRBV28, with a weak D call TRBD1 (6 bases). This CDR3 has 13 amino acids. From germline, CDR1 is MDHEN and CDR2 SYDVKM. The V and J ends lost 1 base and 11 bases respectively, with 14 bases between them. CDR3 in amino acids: CASSLFRGGGAFF. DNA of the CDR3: TGTGCCAGCAGTTTATTCAGGGGTGGTGGGGCTTTCTTT.

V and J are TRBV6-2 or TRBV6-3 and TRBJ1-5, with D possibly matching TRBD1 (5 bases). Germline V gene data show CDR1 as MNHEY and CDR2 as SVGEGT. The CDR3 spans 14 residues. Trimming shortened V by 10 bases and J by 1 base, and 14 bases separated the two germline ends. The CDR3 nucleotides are TGTGCCACCGGCCCGGCAGGGAGCAATCAGCCCCAGCATTTT. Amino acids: CATGPAGSNQPQHF.

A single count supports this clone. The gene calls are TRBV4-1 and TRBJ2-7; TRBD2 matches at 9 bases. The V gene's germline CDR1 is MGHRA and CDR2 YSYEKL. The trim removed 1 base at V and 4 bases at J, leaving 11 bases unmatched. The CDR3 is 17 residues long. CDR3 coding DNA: TGCGCCAGCAGCCAAGCGGTGGTTAGCGGGGGTACGTACGAGCAGTACTTC. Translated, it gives CASSQAVVSGGTYEQYF.

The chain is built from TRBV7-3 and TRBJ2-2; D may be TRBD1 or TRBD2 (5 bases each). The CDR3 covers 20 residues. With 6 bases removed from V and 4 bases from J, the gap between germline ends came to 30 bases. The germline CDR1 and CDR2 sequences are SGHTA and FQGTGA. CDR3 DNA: TGTGCCAGCAGGGATCTTTTTCGGGACCTAGCAGGGACCTCCACCGGGGAGCTGTTTTTT. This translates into CASRDLFRDLAGTSTGELFF. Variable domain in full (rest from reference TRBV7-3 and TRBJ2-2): GAGVSQTPSNKVTEKGKYVELRCDPISGHTALYWYRQSLGQGPEFLIYFQGTGAADDSGLPNDRFFAVRPEGSVSTLKIQRTERGDSAVYLCASRDLFRDLAGTSTGELFFGEGSRLTVL.

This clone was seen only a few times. This chain's CDR3 is CAWSGLAGGQDTQYF. Here the CDR3 DNA reads TGTGCCTGGAGCGGACTAGCGGGGGGACAAGATACGCAGTATTTT. This rearrangement joins TRBV30 to TRBJ2-3, with TRBD2 matching 14 bases. The CDR3 covers 15 residues. The V gene's germline CDR1 is GTSNPN and CDR2 SVGIG (reference sequence). V was pared by 3 bases and J by 5 bases, with 4 bases of the junction left unmatched. The full variable domain, with the rest looked up from reference TRBV30 and TRBJ2-3, is SQTIHQWPATLVQPVGSPLSLECTVEGTSNPNLYWYRQAAGRGLQLLFYSVGIGQISSEVPQNLSASRPQDRQFILSSKKLLLSDSGFYLCAWSGLAGGQDTQYFGPGTRLTVL.

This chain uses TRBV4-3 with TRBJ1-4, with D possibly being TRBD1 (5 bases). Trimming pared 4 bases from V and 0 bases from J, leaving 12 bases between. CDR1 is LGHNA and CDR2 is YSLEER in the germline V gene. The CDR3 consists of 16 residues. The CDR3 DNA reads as TGCGCCAGCAGCCCCAGAGACAGCTCAACTAATGAAAAACTGTTTTTT. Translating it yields CASSPRDSSTNEKLFF.

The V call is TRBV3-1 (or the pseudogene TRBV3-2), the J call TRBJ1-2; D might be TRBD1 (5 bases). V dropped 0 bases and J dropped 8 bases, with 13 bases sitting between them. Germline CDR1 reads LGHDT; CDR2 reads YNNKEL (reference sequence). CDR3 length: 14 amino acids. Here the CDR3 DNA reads TGTGCCAGCAGCCAAGAGCCCTCAGGGAGCGGCTACACCTTC. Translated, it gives CASSQEPSGSGYTF.

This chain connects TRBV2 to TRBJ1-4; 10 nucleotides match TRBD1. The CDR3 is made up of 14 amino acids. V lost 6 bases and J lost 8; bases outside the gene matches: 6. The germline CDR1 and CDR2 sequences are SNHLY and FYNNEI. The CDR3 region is CASRGTGDNEKLFF. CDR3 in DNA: TGTGCCAGCAGGGGGACAGGGGACAACGAAAAACTGTTTTTT. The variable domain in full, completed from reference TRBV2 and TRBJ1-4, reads EPEVTQTPSHQVTQMGQEVILRCVPISNHLYFYWYRQILGQKVEFLVSFYNNEISEKSEIFDDQFSVERPDGSNFTLKIRSTKLEDSAMYFCASRGTGDNEKLFFGSGTQLSVL.

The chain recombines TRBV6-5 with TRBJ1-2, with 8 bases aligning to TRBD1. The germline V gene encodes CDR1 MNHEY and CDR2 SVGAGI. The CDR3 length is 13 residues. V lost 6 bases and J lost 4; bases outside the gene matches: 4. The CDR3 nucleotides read TGTGCCAGCAGACCAGGGGGCGGCTATGGCTACACCTTC. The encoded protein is CASRPGGGYGYTF.

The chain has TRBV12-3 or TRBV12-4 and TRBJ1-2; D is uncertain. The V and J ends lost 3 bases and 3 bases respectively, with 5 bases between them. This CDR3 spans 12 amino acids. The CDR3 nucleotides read TGTGCCAGCAGTTTCCGGTACTATGGCTACACCTTC. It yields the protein CASSFRYYGYTF.

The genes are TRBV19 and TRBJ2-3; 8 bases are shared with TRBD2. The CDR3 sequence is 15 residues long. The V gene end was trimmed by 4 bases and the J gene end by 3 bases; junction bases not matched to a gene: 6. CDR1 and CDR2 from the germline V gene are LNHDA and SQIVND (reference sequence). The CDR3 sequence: CASSKERGRTDTQYF. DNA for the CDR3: TGTGCCAGTAGTAAAGAGCGGGGGAGAACAGATACGCAGTATTTT.

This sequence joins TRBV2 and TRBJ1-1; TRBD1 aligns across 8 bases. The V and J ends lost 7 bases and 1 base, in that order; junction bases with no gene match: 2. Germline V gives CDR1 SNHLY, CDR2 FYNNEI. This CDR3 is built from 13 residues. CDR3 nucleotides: TGTGCCAGCACGGACAGGGAGAACACTGAAGCTTTCTTT. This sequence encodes CASTDRENTEAFF.